The 5 T cell receptor beta chains below were found in one sample sequenced in a study of early stage breast cancer tumors. The table came from immunoSEQ multiplex PCR; TCRdb's copy has only in-frame clones and leaves some out. This sample has about 41,000 clones, with around 73% found just once. Material for sequencing was blood. Source of these receptors: a person aged 45 to 60 with breast cancer.

The chain has TRBV7-9 and TRBJ2-7; weak D call: TRBD1 (6 bases). CDR1 is SEHNR, CDR2 FQNEAQ, per germline (reference sequence). CDR3 length: 16 amino acids. The V end was cut by 5 bases, the J end by 5 bases, with 22 bases between. CDR3: CASSDSSGTTLDEQYF. CDR3 nucleotides: TGTGCCAGCAGCGACAGCTCCGGGACAACCTTGGACGAGCAGTACTTC.

This clone has only a few counts. This sequence joins TRBV18 and TRBJ2-5; D gene uncertain. The CDR3 has 11 residues. Germline CDR1 KGHSH, CDR2 LQKENI. The V end was cut by 6 bases, the J end by 4 bases, with 6 bases between. CDR3 protein: CASSSVETQYF. The CDR3 DNA reads TGTGCCAGCTCTTCGGTAGAGACCCAGTACTTC.

J is TRBJ2-7 and V is TRBV5-1; no clear D. CDR1 is SGHRS and CDR2 is YFSETQ in the germline V gene. V gave up 4 bases and J gave up 0 bases, with 8 bases separating them. This CDR3 has 13 residues. The chain's CDR3 is CASSPPGSYEQYF. CDR3 coding DNA: TGCGCCAGCAGCCCGCCAGGCTCCTACGAGCAGTACTTC.

This clone showed up just a few times. The chain is built from TRBV9 and TRBJ2-1; no clear D gene. Germline V gives CDR1 SGDLS, CDR2 YYNGEE. V dropped 4 bases and J dropped 2 bases, with 13 bases sitting between them. The CDR3 is 15 amino acids. For the CDR3, the DNA is TGTGCCAGCAGCCCTGAGCTTGTCCCCTACAATGAGCAGTTCTTC. Its translation: CASSPELVPYNEQFF. The full variable domain, with the rest looked up from reference TRBV9 and TRBJ2-1, is DSGVTQTPKHLITATGQRVTLRCSPRSGDLSVYWYQQSLDQGLQFLIQYYNGEERAKGNILERFSAQQFPDLHSELNLSSLELGDSALYFCASSPELVPYNEQFFGPGTRLTVL.

The gene calls are TRBV25-1 and TRBJ2-7, with D tentatively TRBD1 (6 bases). Germline V gene lookup returns CDR1 MGHDK and CDR2 SYGVNS. This CDR3 region has 12 residues. V lost 9 bases and J lost 2, with 11 bases in between. The DNA of the CDR3 is TGTGCCAGTTCGGACAGTCCCTACGAGCAGTACTTC. It translates to CASSDSPYEQYF.